Shown below are 28 T cell receptor beta chains from a single sample sequenced in a study of monozygotic twins with inflammatory bowel disease (dated 2019 in TCRdb). Library preparation employed 5' RACE. TCRdb records Illumina HiSeq 2500 as the sequencer. TCRdb reprocessed the reads and provides one entry for every CDR3 protein sequence; no DNA is given. For this sample, the table gives around 100,000 distinct CDR3 sequences. Approximately 2% of the sample comes from the top ten. Material for sequencing was blood. The origin of the receptors is a human donor with ulcerative colitis or Crohn's disease, or a healthy co-twin of an affected twin (not recorded which).

The chain has TRBV7-6 and TRBJ1-1. This CDR3 comprises 11 residues. The germline gives CDR1 SGHVS, CDR2 FNYEAQ. This CDR3 is CAPRRNTEAFF.

V usage is TRBV12-3 or TRBV12-4 and J usage is TRBJ2-1; TCRdb picks TRBD2, but there is no DNA to check that call. The CDR3 sequence is 15 residues long. The CDR3 reads CASSHLKVEGNEQFF.

The rearrangement links TRBV5-1 to TRBJ2-5; TCRdb indicates TRBD1, and absent DNA this call remains unverified. This CDR3 comprises 17 residues. CDR1 is SGHRS, CDR2 YFSETQ, per germline. CDR3 sequence: CASSLGRGQGARETQYF.

This chain uses TRBV29-1 with TRBJ2-5; TCRdb's D call of TRBD1 is untestable without DNA. CDR1 is SQVTM and CDR2 is ANQGSEA in the germline V gene. The CDR3 is made up of 14 amino acids. The CDR3 protein is CSVEDSGTGWTQYF.

The chain combines TRBV7-2 with TRBJ2-4; as DNA is missing, the TRBD1 call by TCRdb cannot be tested. The CDR3 has 15 residues. The germline CDR1 and CDR2 sequences are SGHTA and FQGNSA. CDR3 sequence: CASSTRGLAKNIQYF. Full variable domain (rest looked up from reference TRBV7-2 and TRBJ2-4): GAGVSQSPSNKVTEKGKDVELRCDPISGHTALYWYRQSLGQGLEFLIYFQGNSAPDKSGLPSDRFSAERTGGSVSTLTIQRTQQEDSAVYLCASSTRGLAKNIQYFGAGTRLSVL.

This rearrangement joins TRBV3-1 to TRBJ2-2; TCRdb calls TRBD1, which cannot be checked without DNA. Germline CDR1 is LGHDT and CDR2 is YNNKEL (reference sequence). The CDR3 is 15 amino acids. CDR3 residues: CAGSEKQGYTGELFF.

V is TRBV10-3 and J is TRBJ2-2; lacking DNA, the TRBD1 call made by TCRdb goes unchecked. Germline loops: CDR1 ENHRY, CDR2 SYGVKD. The CDR3 has 15 residues. The CDR3 is CAISLGGPNTGELFF.

The chain links TRBV5-1 to TRBJ2-5; TCRdb gives TRBD2 as the D gene, but with no DNA this cannot be confirmed. Germline V gene sequence: CDR1 SGHRS, CDR2 YFSETQ. The CDR3 is 14 residues long. The CDR3 loop is CASSPTSGKETQYF.

The CDR3 loop is CSARYTRGAGIGNQPQHF. The V and J genes are TRBV20-1 and TRBJ1-5. The germline V gene has CDR1 DFQATT and CDR2 SNEGSKA (reference sequence). The CDR3 has 18 residues.

The J gene is TRBJ2-7, the V gene TRBV27; TCRdb's D call of TRBD1 is untestable without DNA. The germline V gene has CDR1 MNHEY and CDR2 SMNVEV (reference sequence). This CDR3 has 13 residues. The CDR3 reads CASSNRGTDEQYF.

This chain connects TRBV29-1 to TRBJ2-3; without DNA, the TCRdb call of TRBD1 cannot be checked. Germline values: CDR1 SQVTM, CDR2 ANQGSEA. The CDR3 loop spans 14 amino acids. CDR3 amino acids: CSVGQGKTGDTQYF.

The chain combines TRBV7-2 with TRBJ2-7; the D gene TCRdb calls, TRBD1, cannot be checked with no DNA. Germline CDR1 is SGHTA and CDR2 is FQGNSA. The CDR3 covers 14 residues. This CDR3 is CASSFAGGGFEQYF.

This chain connects TRBV19 to TRBJ2-1; without DNA, the TCRdb call of TRBD1 cannot be checked. Germline assignment: CDR1 LNHDA and CDR2 SQIVND (reference sequence). The CDR3 runs 12 residues. The CDR3 region is CASLGGWNEQFF.

The CDR3 protein is CAISEPGTGGAEQFF. V gene TRBV10-3 combines with J gene TRBJ2-1; TCRdb names TRBD1, which stays unverified in the absence of DNA. The germline gives CDR1 ENHRY, CDR2 SYGVKD. CDR3 length: 15 amino acids.

The V call is TRBV30, the J call TRBJ2-1; TCRdb designates TRBD1, a call that cannot be tested without DNA. The CDR3 has 14 residues. CDR1 and CDR2 from the germline V gene are GTSNPN and SVGIG (reference sequence). CDR3 sequence: CAWSSGTVYNEQFF.

This chain's CDR3 is CASSSQGYTEAFF. The rearrangement links TRBV5-6 to TRBJ1-1; TCRdb proposes TRBD1, but this gene call is untestable without DNA. CDR1 and CDR2 from the germline V gene are SGHDT and YYEEEE. This CDR3 has 13 residues.

J is TRBJ2-5 and V is TRBV4-3; TCRdb picks TRBD1, but there is no DNA to check that call. This CDR3 is built from 15 residues. CDR1 LGHNA and CDR2 YSLEER come from the germline V gene. The CDR3 reads CASSQATVDLETQYF.

The CDR3 protein is CASSYLPGTSTDTQYF. This chain links TRBV7-2 with TRBJ2-3; as DNA is missing, the TRBD1 call by TCRdb cannot be tested. This CDR3 region has 16 residues. In germline, CDR1 is SGHTA, CDR2 FQGNSA.

This rearrangement joins TRBV5-6 to TRBJ2-3; absent DNA, TCRdb's TRBD2 call cannot be checked. Germline-derived CDR1 and CDR2 are SGHDT and YYEEEE. The CDR3 extends over 14 amino acids. CDR3 protein: CASSLGGGGDTQYF.

J is TRBJ1-1 and V is TRBV9; TCRdb picks TRBD1, but there is no DNA to check that call. The CDR3 has 14 residues. Germline assignment: CDR1 SGDLS and CDR2 YYNGEE. This CDR3 is CASSVDHPATEAFF.

The chain couples TRBV10-3 to TRBJ2-3; TCRdb indicates TRBD2, and absent DNA this call remains unverified. Germline assignment: CDR1 ENHRY and CDR2 SYGVKD. The CDR3 loop spans 16 amino acids. The CDR3 here is CAISERGAGSTDTQYF.

The V and J genes are TRBV11-2 and TRBJ2-7; TCRdb selects TRBD2, and the lack of DNA leaves this call unchecked. CDR1 is SGHAT and CDR2 is FQNNGV in the germline V gene. The CDR3 is 16 amino acids. The CDR3 spells CASSLVAGASSYEQYF.

The chain couples TRBV11-2 to TRBJ1-2. CDR1 SGHAT and CDR2 FQNNGV come from the germline V gene. There are 19 residues in the CDR3. The CDR3 protein is CASSLELNVPDLPNYGYTF. The full variable domain, rest sourced from reference TRBV11-2 and TRBJ1-2, is EAGVAQSPRYKIIEKRQSVAFWCNPISGHATLYWYQQILGQGPKLLIQFQNNGVVDDSQLPKDRFSAERLKGVDSTLKIQPAKLEDSAVYLCASSLELNVPDLPNYGYTFGSGTRLTVV.

The chain has TRBV4-3 and TRBJ2-7. The germline gives CDR1 LGHNA, CDR2 YSLEER. CDR3 size: 14 residues. CDR3 loop: CASSPDTDTYEQYF.

The rearrangement links TRBV29-1 to TRBJ2-3; TCRdb designates TRBD1, a call that cannot be tested without DNA. The CDR3 runs 16 residues. Germline assignment: CDR1 SQVTM and CDR2 ANQGSEA. CDR3 sequence: CSVGRTGTTATDTQYF.

The chain uses TRBV12-3 or TRBV12-4 and TRBJ1-5. CDR3 length equals 14 residues. The CDR3 region is CASSFYSSNQPQHF.

The chain has TRBV10-2 and TRBJ2-7; absent DNA, TCRdb's TRBD1 call cannot be checked. CDR1 and CDR2 from the germline V gene are WSHSY and SAAADI. CDR3 size: 14 residues. CDR3 loop: CASSEVPRPYEQYF.

CDR3 residues: CASTAAIREQYF. V and J are TRBV12-3 or TRBV12-4 and TRBJ2-7. The CDR3 contains 12 residues.